The present entry profiles one T cell receptor beta chain with its context. Its antigen remains unidentified. Through 5' RACE with UMI labels, the TRB cDNA libraries were prepared. Reprocessing the 5' RACE reads, TCRdb reports a single entry for every CDR3 protein and omits DNA. The specimen's table records tens of thousands of distinct CDR3 sequences. This sample was taken from a study of CXCR3-negative and CXCR3-positive naive CD8 T cells. Across the whole study: Total TRB output reached some 130 million reads, about 1.5 +/- 0.3 million per library. General study points: Researchers report that CXCR3-positive naive cells carry more hydrophobic TRB CDR3s than CXCR3-negative naive cells.

The CDR3 consists of 14 residues. Germline V gives CDR1 LNHNV, CDR2 YYDKDF (reference sequence). Identification of naive CD8+ T cells rested on CD45RO-CCR7+CD27+CD95- status. V is TRBV15 and J is TRBJ2-1. Sequencing was carried out using naive CXCR3+ CD8+ T cells from blood. Subset indicated: CD45RO-CCR7+CD27+CD95- naive CD8+ T cells expressing CXCR3 (TNR3+). The clonotype comes from a human donor in good health. Some clones in this sample may be carry-over from other donors' samples. CDR3 loop: CATLSSGEYNEQFF.